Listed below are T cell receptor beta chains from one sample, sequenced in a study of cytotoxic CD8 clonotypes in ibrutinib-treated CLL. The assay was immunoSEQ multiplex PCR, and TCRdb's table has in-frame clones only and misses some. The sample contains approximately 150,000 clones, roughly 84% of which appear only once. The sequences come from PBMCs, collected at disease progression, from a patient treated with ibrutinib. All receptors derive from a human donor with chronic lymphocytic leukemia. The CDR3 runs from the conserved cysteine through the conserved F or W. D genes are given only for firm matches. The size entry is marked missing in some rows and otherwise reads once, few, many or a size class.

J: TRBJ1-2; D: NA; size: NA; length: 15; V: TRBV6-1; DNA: TGTGCCAGCAGTGGAGTCAGGACCCAAAACTATGGCTACACCTTC; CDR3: CASSGVRTQNYGYTF
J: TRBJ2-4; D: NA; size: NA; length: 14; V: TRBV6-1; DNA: TGTGCCAGCAGTGCGCTAGCGCTAAAAAACATTCAGTACTTC; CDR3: CASSALALKNIQYF
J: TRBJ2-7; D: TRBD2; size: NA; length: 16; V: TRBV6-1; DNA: TGTGCCAGCAGTGCCCTGGCTAGCGGGACCAAATACGAGCAGTACTTC; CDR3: CASSALASGTKYEQYF
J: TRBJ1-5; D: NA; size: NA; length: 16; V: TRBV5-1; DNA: TGCGCCAGCAGCTTGGGGACAACAGGAGGCAATCAGCCCCAGCATTTT; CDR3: CASSLGTTGGNQPQHF
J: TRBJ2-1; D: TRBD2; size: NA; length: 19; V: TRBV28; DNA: TGTGCCAGCATTAACTCAAAGACTAGCGGGAGAACTGGGTACAATGAGCAGTTCTTC; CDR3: CASINSKTSGRTGYNEQFF
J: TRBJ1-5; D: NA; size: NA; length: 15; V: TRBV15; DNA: TGTGCCACCAGCGCCCGCCTGAGGCCCCGGGAGCCCCAGCATTTT; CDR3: CATSARLRPREPQHF
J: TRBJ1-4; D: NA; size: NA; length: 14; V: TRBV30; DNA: TGTGCCTGGAGTGTCTGGGCCAGCAATGAAAAACTGTTTTTT; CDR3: CAWSVWASNEKLFF
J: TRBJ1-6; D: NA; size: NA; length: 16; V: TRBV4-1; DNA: TGCGCCAGCAGCCAAGTTGTGGGCAGGGTCAGGTCACCCCTCCACTTT; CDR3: CASSQVVGRVRSPLHF
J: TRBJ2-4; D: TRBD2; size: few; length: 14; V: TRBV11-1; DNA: TGTGCCAGCAGCTTAGGCGGGAGCAAAAACATTCAGTACTTC; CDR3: CASSLGGSKNIQYF
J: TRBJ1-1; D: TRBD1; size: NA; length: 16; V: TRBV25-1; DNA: TGTGCCAGCACCCACCGGGACAGTTTAAGGCACACTGAAGCTTTCTTT; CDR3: CASTHRDSLRHTEAFF
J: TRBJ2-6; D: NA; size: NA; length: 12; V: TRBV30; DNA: TGTGCCTGTACCTCTGGGGCCAACGTCCTGACTTTC; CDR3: CACTSGANVLTF
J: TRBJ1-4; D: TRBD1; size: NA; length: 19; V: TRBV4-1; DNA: TGCGCCAGCAGCCAAGATAGAGCTAGAGGGGGCGCAGCTAATGAAAAACTGTTTTTT; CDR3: CASSQDRARGGAANEKLFF
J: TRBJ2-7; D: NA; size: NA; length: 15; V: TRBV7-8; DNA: TGTGCCAGCAGCCCTCCAACAGGGAAAGCCTACGAGCAGTACTTC; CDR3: CASSPPTGKAYEQYF
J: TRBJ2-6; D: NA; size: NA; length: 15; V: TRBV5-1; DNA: TGCGCCAGCACCAGGGATATCTCTGGGGCCAACGTCCTGACTTTC; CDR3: CASTRDISGANVLTF
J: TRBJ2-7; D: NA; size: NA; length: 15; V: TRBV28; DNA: TGTGCCAGCAGTTTGGAGGGTGCCCTCTCCTACGAGCAGTACTTC; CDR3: CASSLEGALSYEQYF
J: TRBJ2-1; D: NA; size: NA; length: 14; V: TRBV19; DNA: TGTGCCAGTAGTATTTCTCTTGGGTCGAGCCTCGGGTTCTTC; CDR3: CASSISLGSSLGFF
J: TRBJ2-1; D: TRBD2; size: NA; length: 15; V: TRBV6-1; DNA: TGTGCCAGCAGCAGTACTAGCGGGAGATACAATGAGCAGTTCTTC; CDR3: CASSSTSGRYNEQFF
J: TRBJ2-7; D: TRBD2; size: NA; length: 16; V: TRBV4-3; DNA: TGCGCCAGCAGCCAAGATCCAGCGGGAGGGCGCTACGAGCAGTACTTC; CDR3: CASSQDPAGGRYEQYF
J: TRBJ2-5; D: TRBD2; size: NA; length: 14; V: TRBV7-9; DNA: TGTGCCAGCAGCGACCTCGACACGGGGGGGACCCAGTACTTC; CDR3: CASSDLDTGGTQYF
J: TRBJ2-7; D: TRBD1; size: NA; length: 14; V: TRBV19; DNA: TGTGCCAGTAGTCTAGGACAGGGGGGCCACGAGCAGTACTTC; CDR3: CASSLGQGGHEQYF
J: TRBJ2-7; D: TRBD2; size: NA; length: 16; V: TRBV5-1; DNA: TGCGCCAGCAGCTTTGGACTAGCGGGAGCGACGTACGAGCAGTACTTC; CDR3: CASSFGLAGATYEQYF
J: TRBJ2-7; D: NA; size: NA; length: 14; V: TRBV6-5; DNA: TGTGCCAGCACCCAGACCTATTCCTCCTACGAGCAGTACTTC; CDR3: CASTQTYSSYEQYF
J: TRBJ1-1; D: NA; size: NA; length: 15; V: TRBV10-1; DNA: TGCGCCAGCACCTCAGACCGGGGGAGGGGCACTGAAGCTTTCTTT; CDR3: CASTSDRGRGTEAFF
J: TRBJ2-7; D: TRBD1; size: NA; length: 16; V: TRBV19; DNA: TGTGCCAGTAGTCCCAGGACAGGGATAGCCTCCTACGAGCAGTACTTC; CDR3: CASSPRTGIASYEQYF
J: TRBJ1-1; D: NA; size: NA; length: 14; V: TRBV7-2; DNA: TGTGCCAGCAGCCCATCAGGGGCCTACACTGAAGCTTTCTTT; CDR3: CASSPSGAYTEAFF
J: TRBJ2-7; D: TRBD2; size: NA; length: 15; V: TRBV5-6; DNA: TGTGCCAGCAGCCCGGAAGAGGGAGGGCCCTACGAGCAGTACTTC; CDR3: CASSPEEGGPYEQYF
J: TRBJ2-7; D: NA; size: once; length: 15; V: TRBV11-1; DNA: TGTGCCAGCAGCCCGAGGGAGGGGGCGATCTACGAGCAGTACTTC; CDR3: CASSPREGAIYEQYF
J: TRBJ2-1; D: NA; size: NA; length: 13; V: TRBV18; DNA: TGTGCCAGCTCACCCGACTATCAGAATGAGCAGTTCTTC; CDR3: CASSPDYQNEQFF
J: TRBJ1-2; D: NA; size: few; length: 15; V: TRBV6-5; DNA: TGTGCCAGCAGACATCGTGATAGCTCAAACTATGGCTACACCTTC; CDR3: CASRHRDSSNYGYTF
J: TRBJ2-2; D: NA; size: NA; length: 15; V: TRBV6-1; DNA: TGTGCCACCTTTAAAAGCCGCAGTGACACCGGGGAGCTGTTTTTT; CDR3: CATFKSRSDTGELFF
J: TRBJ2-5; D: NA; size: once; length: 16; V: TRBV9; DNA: TGTGCCAGCAGCGTACTCCCCGTGGGGGGGGCGGAGACCCAGTACTTC; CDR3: CASSVLPVGGAETQYF
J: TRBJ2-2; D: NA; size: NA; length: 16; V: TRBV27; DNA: TGTGCCAGCAGTTTAAGCCCTGGGCGGAACACCGGGGAGCTGTTTTTT; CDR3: CASSLSPGRNTGELFF
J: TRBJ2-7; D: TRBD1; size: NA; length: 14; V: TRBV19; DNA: TGTGCCAGCAGTAAGGCCAGGGGGCATTACGAGCAGTACTTC; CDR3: CASSKARGHYEQYF
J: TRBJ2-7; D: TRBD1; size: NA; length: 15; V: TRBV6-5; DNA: TGTGCCAGCAGTACCACCGGGACAGGGAACTACGAGCAGTACTTC; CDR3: CASSTTGTGNYEQYF
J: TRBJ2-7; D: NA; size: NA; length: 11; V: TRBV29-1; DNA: TGCAGCGCTGGGATTTCCTACGAGCAGTACTTC; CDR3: CSAGISYEQYF
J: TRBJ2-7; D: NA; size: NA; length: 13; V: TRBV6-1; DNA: TGTGCCAGCAGTGCGGGAGTTTTCGGCGAGCAGTACTTC; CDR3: CASSAGVFGEQYF
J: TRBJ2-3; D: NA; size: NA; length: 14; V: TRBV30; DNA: TGTGCCTGGAGTGGTGGGCTGGGCACAGATACGCAGTATTTT; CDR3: CAWSGGLGTDTQYF
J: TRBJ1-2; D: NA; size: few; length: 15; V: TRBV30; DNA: TGTGCCTGGAGTAAGCTCTTGGCGGGCAGCCACGGCTACACCTTC; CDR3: CAWSKLLAGSHGYTF
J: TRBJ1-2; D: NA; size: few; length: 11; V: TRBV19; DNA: TGTGCCGCGGGGCAGGACTATGGCTACACCTTC; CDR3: CAAGQDYGYTF
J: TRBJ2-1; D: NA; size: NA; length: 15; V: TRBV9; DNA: TGTGCCAGCAGCGTACGACCCGACAGCGGCAATGAGCAGTTCTTC; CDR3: CASSVRPDSGNEQFF
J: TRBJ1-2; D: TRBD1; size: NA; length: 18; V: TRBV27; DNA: TGTGCCAGCAGTTTTCGTCCGGGACAGGGCCTAGTTAACTATGGCTACACCTTC; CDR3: CASSFRPGQGLVNYGYTF
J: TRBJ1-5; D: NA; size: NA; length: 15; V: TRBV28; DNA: TGTGCCAGCAGTTTTCCGGGGGGCAAGTATCAGCCCCAGCATTTT; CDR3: CASSFPGGKYQPQHF
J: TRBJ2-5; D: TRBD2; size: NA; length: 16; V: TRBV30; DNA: TGTGCCTGGAGTAGTGGCGGGAGGGCCCTCGGGGAGACCCAGTACTTC; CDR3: CAWSSGGRALGETQYF
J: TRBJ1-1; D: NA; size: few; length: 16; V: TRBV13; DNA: TGTGCCAGCAGCTTCACGGCGTTAGCAATGAACACTGAAGCTTTCTTT; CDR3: CASSFTALAMNTEAFF
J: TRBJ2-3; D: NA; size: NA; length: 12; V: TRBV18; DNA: TGTGCCAGCTCCACCTATGCAGATACGCAGTATTTT; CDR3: CASSTYADTQYF
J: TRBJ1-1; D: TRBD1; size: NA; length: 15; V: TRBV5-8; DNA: TGTGCCAGCAGCCCCGGGACAGGGGATGACACTGAAGCTTTCTTT; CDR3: CASSPGTGDDTEAFF
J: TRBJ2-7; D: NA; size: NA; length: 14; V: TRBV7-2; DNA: TGTGCCAGCAGCTTAGACCGGGGCGCCTACGAGCAGTACTTC; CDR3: CASSLDRGAYEQYF
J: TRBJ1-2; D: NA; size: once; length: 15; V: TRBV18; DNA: TGTGCCAGCTCACCACCTTGGGAATCTACCTATGGCTACACCTTC; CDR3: CASSPPWESTYGYTF
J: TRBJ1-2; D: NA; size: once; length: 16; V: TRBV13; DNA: TGTGCCAGCAGAAGGGGGGGCGTTGAACTTAACTATGGCTACACCTTC; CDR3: CASRRGGVELNYGYTF
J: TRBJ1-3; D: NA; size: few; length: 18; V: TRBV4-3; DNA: TGCGCCAGCAGCCAAGTGTCTTGGGCAGGGGTCTCTGGAAACACCATATATTTT; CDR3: CASSQVSWAGVSGNTIYF